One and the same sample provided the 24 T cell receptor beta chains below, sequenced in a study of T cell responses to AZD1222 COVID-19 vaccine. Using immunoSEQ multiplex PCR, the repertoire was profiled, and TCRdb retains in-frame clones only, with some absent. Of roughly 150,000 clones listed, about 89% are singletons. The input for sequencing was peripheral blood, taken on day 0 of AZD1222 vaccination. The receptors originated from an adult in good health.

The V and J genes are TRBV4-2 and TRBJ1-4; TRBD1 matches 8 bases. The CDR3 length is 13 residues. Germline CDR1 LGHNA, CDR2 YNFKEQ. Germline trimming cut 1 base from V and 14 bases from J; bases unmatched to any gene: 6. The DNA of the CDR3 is TGTGCCAGCAGCCAAGGGGAGCGGACAGGGCTGTTTTTT. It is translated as CASSQGERTGLFF.

The CDR3 region has the DNA TGTGCCAGCAGCTTGGGTCCGGAACGCAATCAGCCCCAGCATTTT. Translation gives CASSLGPERNQPQHF. J is TRBJ1-5 and V is TRBV5-4; no firm D call. Trimming removed 0 bases at V and 2 bases at J, with 9 bases between. This CDR3 is built from 15 residues. Germline loops: CDR1 SGHNT, CDR2 YYREEE (reference sequence).

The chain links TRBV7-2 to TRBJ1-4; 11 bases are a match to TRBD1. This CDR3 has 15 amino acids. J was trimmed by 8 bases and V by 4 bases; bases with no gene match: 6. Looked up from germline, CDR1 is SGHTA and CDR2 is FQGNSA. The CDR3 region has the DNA TGTGCCAGCAGCTGGCGGGACAGGGGGTGGGAAAAACTGTTTTTT. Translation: CASSWRDRGWEKLFF. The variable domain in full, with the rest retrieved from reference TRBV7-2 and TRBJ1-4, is GAGVSQSPSNKVTEKGKDVELRCDPISGHTALYWYRQSLGQGLEFLIYFQGNSAPDKSGLPSDRFSAERTGGSVSTLTIQRTQQEDSAVYLCASSWRDRGWEKLFFGSGTQLSVL.

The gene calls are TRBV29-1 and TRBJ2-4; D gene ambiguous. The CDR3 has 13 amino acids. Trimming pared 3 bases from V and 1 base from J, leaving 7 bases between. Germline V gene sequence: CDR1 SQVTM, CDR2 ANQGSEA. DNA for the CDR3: TGCAGCGTTGAGTTAGGGGCCAAAAACATTCAGTACTTC. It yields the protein CSVELGAKNIQYF.

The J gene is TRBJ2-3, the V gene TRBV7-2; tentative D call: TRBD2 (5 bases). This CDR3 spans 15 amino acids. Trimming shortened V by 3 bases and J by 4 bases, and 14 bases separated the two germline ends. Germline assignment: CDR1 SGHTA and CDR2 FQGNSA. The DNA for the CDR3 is TGTGCCAGCAGCTTCCAAAGCGGATCCGCAGATACGCAGTATTTT. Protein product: CASSFQSGSADTQYF.

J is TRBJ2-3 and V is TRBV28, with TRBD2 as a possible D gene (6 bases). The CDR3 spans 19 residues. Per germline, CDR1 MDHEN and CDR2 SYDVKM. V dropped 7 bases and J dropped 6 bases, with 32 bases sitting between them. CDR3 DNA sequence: TGTGCCAGCAAACCGCATGACACTTGGGACTGGCAATTTCGGGATACGCAGTATTTT. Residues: CASKPHDTWDWQFRDTQYF.

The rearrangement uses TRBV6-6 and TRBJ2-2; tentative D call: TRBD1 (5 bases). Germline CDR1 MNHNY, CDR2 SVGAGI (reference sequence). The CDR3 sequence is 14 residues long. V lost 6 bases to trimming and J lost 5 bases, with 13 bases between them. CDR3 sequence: CASRPAGMTGELFF. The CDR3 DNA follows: TGTGCCAGCAGGCCGGCAGGGATGACCGGGGAGCTGTTTTTT.

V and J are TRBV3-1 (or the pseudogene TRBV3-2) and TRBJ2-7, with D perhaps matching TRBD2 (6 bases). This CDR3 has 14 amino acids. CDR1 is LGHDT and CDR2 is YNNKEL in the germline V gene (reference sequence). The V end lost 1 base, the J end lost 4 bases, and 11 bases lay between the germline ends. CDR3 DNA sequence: TGTGCCAGCAGCCAAGTTCTAGGGAGGTACGAGCAGTACTTC. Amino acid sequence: CASSQVLGRYEQYF.

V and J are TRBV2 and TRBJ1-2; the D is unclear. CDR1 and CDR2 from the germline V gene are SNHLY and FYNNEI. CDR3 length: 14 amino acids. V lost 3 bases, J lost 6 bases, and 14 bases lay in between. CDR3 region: CASSDHPEGHGYTF. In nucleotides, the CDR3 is TGTGCCAGCAGTGACCACCCCGAGGGTCATGGCTACACCTTC.

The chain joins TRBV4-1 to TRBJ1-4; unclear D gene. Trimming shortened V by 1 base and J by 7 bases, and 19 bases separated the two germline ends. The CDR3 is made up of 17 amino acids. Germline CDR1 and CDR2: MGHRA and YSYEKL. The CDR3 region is CASSQVFIIRVGEKLFF. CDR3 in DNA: TGCGCCAGCAGCCAAGTCTTTATCATTCGGGTCGGTGAAAAACTGTTTTTT.

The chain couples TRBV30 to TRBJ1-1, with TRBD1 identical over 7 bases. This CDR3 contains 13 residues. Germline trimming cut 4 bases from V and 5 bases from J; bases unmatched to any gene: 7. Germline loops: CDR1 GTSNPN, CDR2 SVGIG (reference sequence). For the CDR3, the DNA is TGTGCCTGGATGAGGGGGCTGGTAACTGAAGCTTTCTTT. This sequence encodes CAWMRGLVTEAFF.

The CDR3 here is CASSLLGQNSGNTIYF. As DNA, the CDR3 is TGTGCCAGCAGCTTGCTGGGGCAGAACTCTGGAAACACCATATATTTT. The chain links TRBV5-6 to TRBJ1-3; D is possibly TRBD1 (5 bases). V lost 1 base to trimming and J lost 0 bases, with 11 bases between them. This CDR3 region has 16 residues. Looked up from germline, CDR1 is SGHDT and CDR2 is YYEEEE.

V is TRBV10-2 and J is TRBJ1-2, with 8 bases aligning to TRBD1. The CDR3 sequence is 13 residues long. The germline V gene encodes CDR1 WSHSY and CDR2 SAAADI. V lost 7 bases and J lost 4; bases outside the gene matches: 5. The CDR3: CASKGQGVYGYTF. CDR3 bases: TGCGCCAGCAAAGGACAGGGAGTCTATGGCTACACCTTC.

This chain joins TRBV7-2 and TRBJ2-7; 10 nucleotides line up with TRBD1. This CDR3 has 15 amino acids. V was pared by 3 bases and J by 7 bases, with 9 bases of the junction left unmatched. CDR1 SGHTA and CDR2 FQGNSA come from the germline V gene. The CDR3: CASSFPGTGVWEQYF. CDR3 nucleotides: TGTGCCAGCAGCTTCCCCGGGACAGGGGTTTGGGAGCAGTACTTC.

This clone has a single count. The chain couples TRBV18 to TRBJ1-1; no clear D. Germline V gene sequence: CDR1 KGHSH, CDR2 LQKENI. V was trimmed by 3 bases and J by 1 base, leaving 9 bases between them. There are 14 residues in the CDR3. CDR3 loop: CASSPGVPNTEAFF. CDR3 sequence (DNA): TGTGCCAGCTCACCCGGTGTCCCGAACACTGAAGCTTTCTTT.

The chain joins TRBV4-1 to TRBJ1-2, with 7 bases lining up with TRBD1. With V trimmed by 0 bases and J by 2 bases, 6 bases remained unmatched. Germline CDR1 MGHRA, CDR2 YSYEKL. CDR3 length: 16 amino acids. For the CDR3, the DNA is TGCGCCAGCAGCCAAGATACCAGGGGGGGGAACTATGGCTACACCTTC. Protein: CASSQDTRGGNYGYTF.

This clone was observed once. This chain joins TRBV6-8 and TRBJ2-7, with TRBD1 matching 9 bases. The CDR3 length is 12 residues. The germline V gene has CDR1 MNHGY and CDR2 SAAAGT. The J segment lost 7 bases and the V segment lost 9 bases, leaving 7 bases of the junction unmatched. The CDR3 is CAREQGAGEQYF. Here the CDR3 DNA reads TGTGCCAGGGAACAGGGGGCGGGGGAGCAGTACTTC.

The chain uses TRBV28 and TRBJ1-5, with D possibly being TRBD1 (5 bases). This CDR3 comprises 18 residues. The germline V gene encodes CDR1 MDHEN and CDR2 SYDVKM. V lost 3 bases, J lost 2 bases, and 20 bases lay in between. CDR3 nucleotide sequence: TGTGCCAGCAGTTTCCCCCTCCCGGGCGCGGGGGGCAATCAGCCCCAGCATTTT. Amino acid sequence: CASSFPLPGAGGNQPQHF.

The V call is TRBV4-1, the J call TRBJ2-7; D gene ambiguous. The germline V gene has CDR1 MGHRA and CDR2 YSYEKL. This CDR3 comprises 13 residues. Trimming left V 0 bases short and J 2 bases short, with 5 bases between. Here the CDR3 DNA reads TGCGCCAGCAGCCAAGATCGCGCCTACGAGCAGTACTTC. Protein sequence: CASSQDRAYEQYF.

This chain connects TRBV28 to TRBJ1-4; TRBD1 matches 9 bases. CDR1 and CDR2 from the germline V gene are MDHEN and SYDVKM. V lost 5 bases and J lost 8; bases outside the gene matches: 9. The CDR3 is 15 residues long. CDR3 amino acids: CASSPHRDRDEKLFF. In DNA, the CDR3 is TGTGCCAGCAGTCCCCATAGGGACAGGGACGAAAAACTGTTTTTT.

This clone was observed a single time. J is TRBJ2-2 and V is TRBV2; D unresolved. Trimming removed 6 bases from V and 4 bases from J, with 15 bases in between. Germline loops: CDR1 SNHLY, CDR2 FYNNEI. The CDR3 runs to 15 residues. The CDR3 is CASRLEETVTGELFF. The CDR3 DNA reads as TGTGCCAGCAGGCTAGAGGAAACTGTCACCGGGGAGCTGTTTTTT. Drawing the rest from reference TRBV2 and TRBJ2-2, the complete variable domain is EPEVTQTPSHQVTQMGQEVILRCVPISNHLYFYWYRQILGQKVEFLVSFYNNEISEKSEIFDDQFSVERPDGSNFTLKIRSTKLEDSAMYFCASRLEETVTGELFFGEGSRLTVL.

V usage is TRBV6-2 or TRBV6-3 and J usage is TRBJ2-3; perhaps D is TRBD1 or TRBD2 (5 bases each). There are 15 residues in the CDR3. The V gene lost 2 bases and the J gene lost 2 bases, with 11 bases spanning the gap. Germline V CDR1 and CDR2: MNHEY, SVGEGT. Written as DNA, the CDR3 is TGTGCCAGCAGTTACCTCGCCGGGGCCACAGATACGCAGTATTTT. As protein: CASSYLAGATDTQYF.

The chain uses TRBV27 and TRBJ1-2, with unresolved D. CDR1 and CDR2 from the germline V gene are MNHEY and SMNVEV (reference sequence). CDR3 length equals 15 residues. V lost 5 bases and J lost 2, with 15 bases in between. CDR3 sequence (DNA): TGTGCCAGCAGTCCAAACCTAAGCTTAAACTATGGCTACACCTTC. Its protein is CASSPNLSLNYGYTF.

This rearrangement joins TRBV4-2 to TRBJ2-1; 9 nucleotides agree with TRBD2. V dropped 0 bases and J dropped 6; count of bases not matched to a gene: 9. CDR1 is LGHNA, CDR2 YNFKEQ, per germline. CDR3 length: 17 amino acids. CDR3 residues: CASSQDGELAGVNEQFF. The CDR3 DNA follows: TGTGCCAGCAGCCAAGATGGAGAACTAGCGGGCGTCAATGAGCAGTTCTTC.